This T cell receptor beta chain was documented in a study of patients and donors after allogeneic stem cell transplantation. CDR3 length: 15 residues. Germline-derived CDR1 and CDR2 are LNHNV and YYDKDF (reference sequence). J lost 4 bases, V lost 8 bases, and 11 bases had no gene match. TCRdb re-called the RT-PCR reads with MiXCR, one entry per CDR3 protein. The sample holds more than 850,000 distinct CDR3 sequences, approximately 18% seen once. The chain combines TRBV15 with TRBJ1-5; 7 bases match TRBD1. This clonotype was obtained from a human donor who was either an allogeneic HSCT recipient or a stem cell or donor lymphocyte infusion donor (not recorded which). It is not recorded whose cells these are; they may come from a transplant donor. The sequencing sample was made of blood, either unsorted or a sorted T cell fraction (not recorded which). CDR3 bases: TGTGCCACCCAACCAGGGGACAGCCAAAATCAGCCCCAGCATTTT. Protein product: CATQPGDSQNQPQHF. Using reference TRBV15 and TRBJ1-5 for the parts outside the CDR3, the full variable domain is DAMVIQNPRYQVTQFGKPVTLSCSQTLNHNVMYWYQQKSSQAPKLLFHYYDKDFNNEADTPDNFQSRRPNTSFCFLDIRSPGLGDTAMYLCATQPGDSQNQPQHFGDGTRLSIL.